The 18 T cell receptor beta chains reported below all come from one sample, sequenced in a study of T-cell reconstitution after alpha-beta-depleted transplantation in children. Unique molecular identifiers were used to barcode this TCRbeta library. Via MiXCR, TCRdb re-called the PCR reads, giving one row per CDR3 protein. The sample gives under 250,000 distinct CDR3 sequences, about 6.6% of which show up once; 5.5% to 6.5% is in the top ten. This material consisted of PBMCs, taken before TCRalphabeta/CD19-depleted stem cell transplant. The origin of the receptors is a boy aged 2-15 years with acute lymphoblastic leukemia, due to receive a stem cell transplant.

This clonotype has just a few counts. This chain connects TRBV7-2 to TRBJ2-7; D gene uncertain. This CDR3 has 17 residues. The V end lost 4 bases, the J end lost 0 bases, and 19 bases lay between the germline ends. The germline gives CDR1 SGHTA, CDR2 FQGNSA. The chain's CDR3 is CASSSQPPALGSYEQYF. CDR3 in DNA: TGTGCCAGCAGCTCACAGCCCCCCGCATTGGGCTCCTACGAGCAGTACTTC.

This clonotype was detected ten times or more. The rearrangement uses TRBV7-2 and TRBJ1-3, with TRBD1 as a possible D gene (6 bases). The germline V and J ends were trimmed by 3 bases and 1 base, with 16 bases remaining between them. This CDR3 spans 17 amino acids. Germline V gene data show CDR1 as SGHTA and CDR2 as FQGNSA. As DNA, the CDR3 is TGTGCCAGCAGCTTTGTTCAGGGGTTGTCTTCTGGAAACACCATATATTTT. The encoded protein is CASSFVQGLSSGNTIYF.

This clonotype was picked up a small number of times. V gene TRBV7-6 combines with J gene TRBJ2-5, with 8 bases identical to TRBD2. Germline lookup yields CDR1 SGHVS and CDR2 FNYEAQ. Trimming took 1 base from V and 6 from J; bases not matched to a gene: 7. CDR3 size: 15 residues. CDR3 DNA: TGTGCCAGCAGCTTAGTGTCGGGGGGGCCGCAGACCCAGTACTTC. It is translated as CASSLVSGGPQTQYF. Drawing the rest from reference TRBV7-6 and TRBJ2-5, the complete variable domain is GAGVSQSPRYKVTKRGQDVALRCDPISGHVSLYWYRQALGQGPEFLTYFNYEAQQDKSGLPNDRFSAERPEGSISTLTIQRTEQRDSAMYRCASSLVSGGPQTQYFGPGTRLLVL.

This clonotype was seen many times. The CDR3 region has the DNA TGTGCCAGCAGCTGGACGGGACTAGCAAACAATGAGCAGTTCTTC. Amino acids: CASSWTGLANNEQFF. V usage is TRBV5-6 and J usage is TRBJ2-1; 9 bases are shared with TRBD2. CDR1 is SGHDT and CDR2 is YYEEEE in the germline V gene. V gave up 3 bases and J gave up 5 bases; unmatched junction bases: 6. CDR3 size: 15 residues.

This clonotype was picked up many times. The chain couples TRBV5-1 to TRBJ2-2; D is uncertain. The germline CDR1 and CDR2 sequences are SGHRS and YFSETQ. This CDR3 comprises 14 residues. V was cut by 1 base and J by 1 base, with 5 bases left in between. The CDR3 nucleotides read TGCGCCAGCAGCTTGTTGCGGAACACCGGGGAGCTGTTTTTT. Protein: CASSLLRNTGELFF.

Only a few counts were recorded for this clonotype. Germline is not matched at one junction end, which may reflect a read error. This sequence joins TRBV5-1 and TRBJ2-1; 11 nucleotides align to TRBD2. Germline CDR1 SGHRS, CDR2 YFSETQ. The CDR3 length is 16 residues. In DNA form, the CDR3 reads TGCGCCAGCACCTTGTTTGGGACTAGCGGCTACAATGAGCAGTTCTTC. Translated, it gives CASTLFGTSGYNEQFF. The variable domain in full, completed from reference TRBV5-1 and TRBJ2-1, reads KAGVTQTPRYLIKTRGQQVTLSCSPISGHRSVSWYQQTPGQGLQFLFEYFSETQRNKGNFPGRFSGRQFSNSRSEMNVSTLELGDSALYLCASTLFGTSGYNEQFFGPGTRLTVL.

This clonotype was recorded at least ten times. J is TRBJ2-3 and V is TRBV11-2, with D possibly TRBD2 on 5 matching bases. This CDR3 is built from 15 residues. Germline V lookup: CDR1 SGHAT, CDR2 FQNNGV. Trimming pared 5 bases from V and 4 bases from J, leaving 16 bases between. The CDR3 reads CASSRAGMVSDTQYF. As DNA, the CDR3 is TGTGCCAGCAGCCGAGCCGGGATGGTGTCAGATACGCAGTATTTT.

This clonotype was detected many times. The chain joins TRBV4-3 to TRBJ2-2; D gene uncertain. This CDR3 region has 14 residues. V was shortened by 0 bases and J by 1 base, with 3 bases between the two germline ends. Germline V gene data show CDR1 as LGHNA and CDR2 as YSLEER. The CDR3, as DNA: TGCGCCAGCAGCCAAGATGGGAACACCGGGGAGCTGTTTTTT. This sequence encodes CASSQDGNTGELFF.

The chain joins TRBV5-1 to TRBJ1-2; the match to TRBD1 covers 7 bases. CDR1 is SGHRS and CDR2 is YFSETQ in the germline V gene. V lost 7 bases, J lost 8 bases, and 11 bases stayed unmatched. This CDR3 is built from 13 residues. The CDR3: CASDREDRPGYTF. The DNA of the CDR3 is TGCGCCAGCGACAGGGAAGATCGGCCGGGCTACACCTTC.

This clonotype has at least ten counts. The chain has TRBV5-6 and TRBJ1-3; D call uncertain. Germline V gene lookup returns CDR1 SGHDT and CDR2 YYEEEE. V lost 1 base, J lost 6 bases, and 11 bases lay in between. The CDR3 extends over 14 amino acids. The CDR3 reads CASSLMDPENTIYF. The CDR3 DNA reads TGTGCCAGCAGCTTGATGGACCCCGAAAACACCATATATTTT.

This clonotype was picked up many times. This chain connects TRBV6-6 to TRBJ2-6; D gene ambiguous. The CDR3 has 14 amino acids. Trimming took 7 bases from V and 2 from J, leaving 9 bases between them. CDR1 and CDR2 from the germline V gene are MNHNY and SVGAGI (reference sequence). The CDR3 loop is CASIMLAGANVLTF. For the CDR3, the DNA is TGTGCCAGCATTATGTTGGCTGGGGCCAACGTCCTGACTTTC.

This clonotype was recorded many times. The rearrangement uses TRBV28 and TRBJ2-7, with 13 bases identical to TRBD2. V shed 4 bases and J 4 bases; nucleotides not matched to a gene: 10. The CDR3 spans 17 residues. Per germline, CDR1 MDHEN and CDR2 SYDVKM. CDR3 region: CASSSPRLAGGRYEQYF. The CDR3 DNA reads as TGTGCCAGCAGTTCCCCTCGACTAGCGGGGGGTCGATACGAGCAGTACTTC.

This clonotype turned up a few times. This CDR3 is CATSRDPEGETQYF. In nucleotides, the CDR3 is TGTGCCACCAGCAGAGATCCGGAGGGGGAGACCCAGTACTTC. The gene calls are TRBV15 and TRBJ2-5; a possible D gene is TRBD2 (6 bases). Germline V lookup: CDR1 LNHNV, CDR2 YYDKDF (reference sequence). This CDR3 is built from 14 residues. The V and J ends lost 0 bases and 5 bases respectively, with 10 bases between them.

This clonotype came up a few times. The gene calls are TRBV28 and TRBJ1-2, with D tentatively TRBD1 (6 bases). The CDR3 consists of 15 residues. V dropped 8 bases and J dropped 4 bases, with 20 bases sitting between them. Per germline, CDR1 MDHEN and CDR2 SYDVKM. The CDR3 bases are TGTGCCAGCCTCACCTCATCGGGGGCCATCTATGGCTACACCTTC. Translating gives CASLTSSGAIYGYTF.

This chain links TRBV5-1 with TRBJ2-7; 8 positions match TRBD1. CDR1 SGHRS and CDR2 YFSETQ come from the germline V gene. V lost 4 bases to trimming and J lost 11 bases; unmatched junction nucleotides: 8. This CDR3 has 12 residues. The CDR3 region is CASSQTGDEEYF. Here the CDR3 DNA reads TGCGCCAGCAGCCAGACAGGGGATGAGGAGTACTTC.

This clonotype was counted many times. The rearrangement uses TRBV14 and TRBJ2-4; 8 positions match TRBD1. The CDR3 sequence is 15 residues long. Germline assignment: CDR1 SGHDN and CDR2 FVKESK. Unmatched junction bases numbered 9, after V lost 2 bases and J lost 9 bases. The CDR3 spells CASSQRVQGDPIQYF. The CDR3 nucleotides are TGTGCCAGCAGCCAAAGAGTACAGGGGGACCCCATTCAGTACTTC.

There are many counts of this clonotype. The rearrangement links TRBV5-1 to TRBJ2-1; D remains ambiguous. Germline assignment: CDR1 SGHRS and CDR2 YFSETQ. V lost 1 base to trimming and J lost 8 bases, with 10 bases between them. The length of the CDR3 is 13 residues. The CDR3 sequence is CASSLIYVDEQFF. As DNA, the CDR3 is TGCGCCAGCAGCTTGATATACGTAGATGAGCAGTTCTTC.

This clonotype occurred many times. J is TRBJ2-7 and V is TRBV29-1; D not certain. Trimming took 1 base from V and 0 from J, leaving 13 bases between them. The CDR3 covers 15 residues. Germline lookup yields CDR1 SQVTM and CDR2 ANQGSEA. The CDR3 spells CSVEGRAGVSYEQYF. In nucleotides, the CDR3 is TGCAGCGTTGAAGGTAGGGCAGGTGTCTCCTACGAGCAGTACTTC.